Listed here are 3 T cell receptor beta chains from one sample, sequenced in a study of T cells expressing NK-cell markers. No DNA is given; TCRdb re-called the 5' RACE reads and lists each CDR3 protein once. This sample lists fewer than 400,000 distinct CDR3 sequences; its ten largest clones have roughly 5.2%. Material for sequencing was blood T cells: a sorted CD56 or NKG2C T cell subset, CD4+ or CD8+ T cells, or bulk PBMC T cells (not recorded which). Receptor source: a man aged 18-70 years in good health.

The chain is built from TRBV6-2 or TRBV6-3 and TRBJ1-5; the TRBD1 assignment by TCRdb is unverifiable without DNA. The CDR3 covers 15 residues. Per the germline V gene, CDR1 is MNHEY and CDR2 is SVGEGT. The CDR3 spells CASRSRDRLNQPQHF.

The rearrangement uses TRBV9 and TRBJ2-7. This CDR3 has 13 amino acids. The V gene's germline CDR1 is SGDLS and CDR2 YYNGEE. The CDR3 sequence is CASSSPDSYEQYF. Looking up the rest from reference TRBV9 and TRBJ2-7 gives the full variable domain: DSGVTQTPKHLITATGQRVTLRCSPRSGDLSVYWYQQSLDQGLQFLIQYYNGEERAKGNILERFSAQQFPDLHSELNLSSLELGDSALYFCASSSPDSYEQYFGPGTRLTVT.

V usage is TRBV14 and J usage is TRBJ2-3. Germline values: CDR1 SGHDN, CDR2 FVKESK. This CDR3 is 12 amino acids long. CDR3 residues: CASSRNTDTQYF.